The clone carrying this T cell receptor (beta chain) was observed a single time. Trimming stripped 4 bases from V and 1 base from J, with 11 bases between. The CDR3 sequence is 15 residues long. The germline V gene encodes CDR1 MGHRA and CDR2 YSYEKL. The assay was immunoSEQ multiplex PCR, and TCRdb's table has in-frame clones only and misses some. The sample consists of roughly 260,000 clones, more than 85% of them appearing once. These data originate in a study of T cell responses to AZD1222 COVID-19 vaccine. J is TRBJ1-5 and V is TRBV4-1; D uncertain. The receptor was derived from an adult in good health. Material: peripheral blood, obtained on day 0 of AZD1222 vaccination. DNA for the CDR3: TGCGCCAGCAGCCTGCGGGCCTGGAGCAATCAGCCCCAGCATTTT. This sequence encodes CASSLRAWSNQPQHF.